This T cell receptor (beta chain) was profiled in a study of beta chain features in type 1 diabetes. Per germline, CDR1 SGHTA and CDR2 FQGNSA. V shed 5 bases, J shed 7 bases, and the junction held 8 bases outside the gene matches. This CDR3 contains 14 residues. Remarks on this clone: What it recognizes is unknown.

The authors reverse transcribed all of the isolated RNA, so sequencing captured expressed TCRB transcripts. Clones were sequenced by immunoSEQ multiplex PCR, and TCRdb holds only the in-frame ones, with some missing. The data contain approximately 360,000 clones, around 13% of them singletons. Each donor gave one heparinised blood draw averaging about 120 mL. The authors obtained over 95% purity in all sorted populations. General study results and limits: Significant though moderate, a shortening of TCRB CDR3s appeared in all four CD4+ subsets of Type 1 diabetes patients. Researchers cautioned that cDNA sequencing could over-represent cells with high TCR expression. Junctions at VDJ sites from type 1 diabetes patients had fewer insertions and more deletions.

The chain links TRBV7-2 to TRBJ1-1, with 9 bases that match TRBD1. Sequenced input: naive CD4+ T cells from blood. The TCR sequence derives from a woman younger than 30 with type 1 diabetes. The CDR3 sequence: CASSLGTGLGEAFF. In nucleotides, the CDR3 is TGTGCCAGCAGCCTCGGGACAGGGTTGGGTGAAGCTTTCTTT.